These T cell receptor beta chains were read from a single sample in a study of siplizumab effects on memory and regulatory T cells. Profiling relied on immunoSEQ multiplex PCR, and the TCRdb table lists in-frame clones only, not all of them. Altogether roughly 56,000 clones are present, about 98% being singletons, with the ten largest covering roughly 0.99%. Sequencing was performed on naive CD8+ T cells sorted from blood. The receptors come from a human donor in good health. The CDR3 runs from the conserved cysteine through the conserved F or W. The D gene is left open where the match is weak. Where a row states a size, it is once, few, many or the class of an expanded clone; other rows omit it.

NA	NA	TRBV7-9	TRBJ2-1	CASSLDGYNEQFF	TGTGCCAGCAGCCTCGACGGTTACAATGAGCAGTTCTTC
NA	TRBD1	TRBV7-6	TRBJ2-3	CASSLGFTGEDTQYF	TGTGCCAGCAGCTTGGGGTTTACAGGGGAAGATACGCAGTATTTT
NA	NA	TRBV6-5	TRBJ1-5	CASRLQAYSNQPQHF	TGTGCCAGCAGACTGCAAGCATATAGCAATCAGCCCCAGCATTTT
NA	NA	TRBV7-8	TRBJ2-7	CASSPRTPLNEQYF	TGTGCCAGCAGCCCCAGGACTCCTCTTAACGAGCAGTACTTC
NA	NA	TRBV6-1	TRBJ1-1	CASSWGEAEAFF	TGTGCCAGCAGTTGGGGAGAGGCTGAAGCTTTCTTT
NA	NA	TRBV7-6	TRBJ1-1	CASSSDISVEAFF	TGTGCCAGCAGCTCAGACATATCGGTGGAAGCTTTCTTT
NA	NA	TRBV7-9	TRBJ2-1	CASSAGTGNEQFF	TGTGCCAGCAGCGCAGGGACGGGCAATGAGCAGTTCTTC
NA	NA	TRBV19	TRBJ1-5	CASSIDGGINQPQHF	TGTGCCAGTAGTATAGATGGGGGGATAAATCAGCCCCAGCATTTT
once	TRBD2	TRBV13	TRBJ2-1	CASSPNGASGYNEQFF	TGTGCCAGCAGCCCTAACGGGGCTAGCGGATACAATGAGCAGTTCTTC
NA	NA	TRBV7-9	TRBJ2-7	CASSLADYEQYF	TGTGCCAGCAGCTTAGCTGACTACGAGCAGTACTTC
NA	NA	TRBV18	TRBJ2-1	CASSPTGSADYYNEQFF	TGTGCCAGCTCCCCAACGGGTAGCGCGGACTACTACAATGAGCAGTTCTTC
NA	NA	TRBV12-5	TRBJ2-6	CASGLSSISGAANVLTF	TGTGCTAGTGGTTTGTCGTCAATCAGTGGGGCTGCCAACGTCCTGACTTTC
NA	NA	TRBV2	TRBJ2-5	CASSEFRGRETQYF	TGTGCCAGCAGTGAGTTTCGCGGACGGGAGACCCAGTACTTC
NA	NA	TRBV6-1	TRBJ2-3	CATLTTDTQYF	TGTGCCACCTTAACCACAGATACGCAGTATTTT
once	NA	TRBV27	TRBJ2-3	CASSSLTNTDTQYF	TGTGCCAGCAGTTCCCTCACCAACACAGATACGCAGTATTTT
NA	NA	TRBV5-1	TRBJ1-1	CASSPTGIPTEAFF	TGCGCCAGCAGCCCTACAGGGATCCCAACTGAAGCTTTCTTT
NA	NA	TRBV9	TRBJ2-1	CASSVEGGAGGDEQFF	TGTGCCAGCAGCGTAGAGGGCGGGGCCGGAGGGGATGAGCAGTTCTTC
NA	TRBD1	TRBV4-1	TRBJ2-3	CASSQTGTGFTDTQYF	TGCGCCAGCAGCCAAACCGGGACAGGGTTCACAGATACGCAGTATTTT
NA	NA	TRBV2	TRBJ1-1	CASSDSEGENTEAFF	TGTGCCAGCAGTGATAGCGAAGGAGAGAACACTGAAGCTTTCTTT
once	TRBD2	TRBV10-3	TRBJ2-1	CAISGAGTSGIYNEQFF	TGTGCCATCAGTGGGGCCGGGACTAGCGGGATTTACAATGAGCAGTTCTTC
NA	TRBD2	TRBV5-1	TRBJ2-1	CASGTSGSFEQFF	TGCGCCAGCGGGACTAGCGGGAGTTTTGAGCAGTTCTTC
once	NA	TRBV4-1	TRBJ2-7	CASSQTSTYEQYF	TGCGCCAGCAGCCAGACTAGTACCTACGAGCAGTACTTC
NA	TRBD2	TRBV4-3	TRBJ2-7	CASSPREGYEQYF	TGCGCCAGCAGCCCCCGGGAGGGATACGAGCAGTACTTC
NA	NA	TRBV15	TRBJ1-5	CATSTLNQPQHF	TGTGCCACCAGTACCCTCAATCAGCCCCAGCATTTT
NA	NA	TRBV11-2	TRBJ2-5	CASSSYRTGIQETQYF	TGTGCCAGCAGCTCTTACAGGACGGGGATCCAAGAGACCCAGTACTTC
once	NA	TRBV14	TRBJ1-2	CASSPQGYGYTF	TGTGCCAGCAGCCCCCAGGGCTATGGCTACACCTTC
NA	NA	TRBV4-3	TRBJ2-7	CASSQVGAYEQYF	TGCGCCAGCAGCCAAGTTGGGGCGTACGAGCAGTACTTC
NA	NA	TRBV27	TRBJ1-3	CASSLQGGTGNTIYF	TGTGCCAGCAGTTTACAGGGTGGTACTGGAAACACCATATATTTT
NA	NA	TRBV9	TRBJ1-4	CASSEQGGNEKLFF	TGTGCCAGCAGCGAACAGGGAGGGAATGAAAAACTGTTTTTT
NA	TRBD2	TRBV29-1	TRBJ2-2	CSVAGGSRPGELFF	TGCAGCGTTGCGGGGGGAAGTCGGCCCGGGGAGCTGTTTTTT
NA	NA	TRBV4-2	TRBJ2-7	CASSLSGSGTYEQYF	TGTGCCAGCAGCCTGAGTGGTAGCGGCACCTACGAGCAGTACTTC